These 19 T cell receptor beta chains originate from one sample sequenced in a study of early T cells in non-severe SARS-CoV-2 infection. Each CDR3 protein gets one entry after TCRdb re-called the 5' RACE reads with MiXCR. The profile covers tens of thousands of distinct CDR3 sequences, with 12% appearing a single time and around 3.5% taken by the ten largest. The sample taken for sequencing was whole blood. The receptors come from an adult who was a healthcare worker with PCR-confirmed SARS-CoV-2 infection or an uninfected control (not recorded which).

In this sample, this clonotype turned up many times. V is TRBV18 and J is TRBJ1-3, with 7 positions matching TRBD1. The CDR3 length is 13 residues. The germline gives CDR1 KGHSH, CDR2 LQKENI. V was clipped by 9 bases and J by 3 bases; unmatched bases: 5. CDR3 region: CASLRDSGNTIYF. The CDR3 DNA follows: TGTGCCAGTCTCCGGGACAGTGGAAACACCATATATTTT.

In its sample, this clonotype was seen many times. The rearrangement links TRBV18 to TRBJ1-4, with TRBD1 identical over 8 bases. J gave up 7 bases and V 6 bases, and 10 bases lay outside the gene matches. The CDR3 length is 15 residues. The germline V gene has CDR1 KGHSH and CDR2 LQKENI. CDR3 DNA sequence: TGTGCCAGCTCTGCTGAAAAGACAGGGGTTGAAAAACTGTTTTTT. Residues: CASSAEKTGVEKLFF.

CDR3: CASSMLTGHHSYEQYF. In DNA form, the CDR3 reads TGTGCCAGCAGTATGCTTACGGGACACCACTCCTACGAGCAGTACTTC. This chain uses TRBV27 with TRBJ2-7, with D tentatively TRBD1 (6 bases). Trimming pared 5 bases from V and 0 bases from J, leaving 17 bases between. CDR3 size: 16 residues. Germline values: CDR1 MNHEY, CDR2 SMNVEV (reference sequence).

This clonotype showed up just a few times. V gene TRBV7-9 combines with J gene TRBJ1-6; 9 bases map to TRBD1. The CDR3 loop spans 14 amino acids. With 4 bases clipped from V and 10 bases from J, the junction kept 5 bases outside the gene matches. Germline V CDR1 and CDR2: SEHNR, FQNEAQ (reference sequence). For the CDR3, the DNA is TGTGCCAGCAGCTCAACAGGGGGCGGGTCACCCCTCCACTTT. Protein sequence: CASSSTGGGSPLHF.

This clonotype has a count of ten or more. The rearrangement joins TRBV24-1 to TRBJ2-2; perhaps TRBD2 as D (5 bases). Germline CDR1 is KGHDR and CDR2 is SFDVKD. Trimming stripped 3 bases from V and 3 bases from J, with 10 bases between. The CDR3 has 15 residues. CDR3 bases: TGTGCCACCAGTGATACCCCGCGGGACACCGGGGAGCTGTTTTTT. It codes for CATSDTPRDTGELFF.

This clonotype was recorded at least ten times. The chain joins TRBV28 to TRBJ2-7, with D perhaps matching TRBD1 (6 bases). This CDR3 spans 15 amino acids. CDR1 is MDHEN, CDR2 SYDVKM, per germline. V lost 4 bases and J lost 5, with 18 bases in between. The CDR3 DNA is TGTGCCAGCAGTTCCCCTAACGGCAGGGGTGACGAGCAGTACTTC. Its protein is CASSSPNGRGDEQYF. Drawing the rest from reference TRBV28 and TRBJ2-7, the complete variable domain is DVKVTQSSRYLVKRTGEKVFLECVQDMDHENMFWYRQDPGLGLRLIYFSYDVKMKEKGDIPEGYSVSREKKERFSLILESASTNQTSMYLCASSSPNGRGDEQYFGPGTRLTVT.

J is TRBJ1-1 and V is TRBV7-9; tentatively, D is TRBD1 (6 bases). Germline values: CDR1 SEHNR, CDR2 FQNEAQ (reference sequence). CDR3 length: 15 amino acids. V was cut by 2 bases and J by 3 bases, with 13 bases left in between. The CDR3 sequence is CASSLTPGGHTEAFF. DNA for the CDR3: TGTGCCAGCAGCTTAACTCCCGGGGGCCACACTGAAGCTTTCTTT. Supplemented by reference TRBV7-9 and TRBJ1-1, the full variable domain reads DTGVSQNPRHKITKRGQNVTFRCDPISEHNRLYWYRQTLGQGPEFLTYFQNEAQLEKSRLLSDRFSAERPKGSFSTLEIQRTEQGDSAMYLCASSLTPGGHTEAFFGQGTRLTVV.

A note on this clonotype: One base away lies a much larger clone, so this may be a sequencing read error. The CDR3 loop is CASSGDWRNEKLFF. CDR3 bases: TGTGCCAGCTCGGGGGACTGGCGTAATGAAAAACTGTTTTTT. The V gene is TRBV18, the J gene TRBJ1-4; D is perhaps TRBD1 (5 bases). Germline CDR1 and CDR2: KGHSH and LQKENI. This CDR3 contains 14 residues. V shed 6 bases and J shed 4 bases, with 12 bases lying between them.

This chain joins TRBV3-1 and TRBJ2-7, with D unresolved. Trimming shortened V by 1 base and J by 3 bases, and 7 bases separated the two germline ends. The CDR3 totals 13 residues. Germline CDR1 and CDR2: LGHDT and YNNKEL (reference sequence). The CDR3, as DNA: TGTGCCAGCAGCCAAGTTAGAAGCTACGAGCAGTACTTC. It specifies CASSQVRSYEQYF.

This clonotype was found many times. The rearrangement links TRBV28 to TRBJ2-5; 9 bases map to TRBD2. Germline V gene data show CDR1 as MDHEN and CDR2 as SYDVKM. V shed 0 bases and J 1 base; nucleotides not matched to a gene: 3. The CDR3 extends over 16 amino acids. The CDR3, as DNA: TGTGCCAGCAGTTTATGGACGGGACTAGCCCAAGAGACCCAGTACTTC. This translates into CASSLWTGLAQETQYF.

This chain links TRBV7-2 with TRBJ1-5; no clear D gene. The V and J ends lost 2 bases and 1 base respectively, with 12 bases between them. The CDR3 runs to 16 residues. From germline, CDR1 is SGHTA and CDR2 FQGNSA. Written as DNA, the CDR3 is TGTGCCAGCAGCTTAAATCCCAGAAAGAGCAATCAGCCCCAGCATTTT. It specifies CASSLNPRKSNQPQHF.

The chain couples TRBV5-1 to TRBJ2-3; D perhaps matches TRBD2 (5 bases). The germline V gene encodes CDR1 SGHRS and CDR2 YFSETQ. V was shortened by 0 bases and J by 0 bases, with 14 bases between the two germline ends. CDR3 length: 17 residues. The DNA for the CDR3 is TGCGCCAGCAGCTTGGCCCCGGGCGGGCCCAGCACAGATACGCAGTATTTT. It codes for CASSLAPGGPSTDTQYF.

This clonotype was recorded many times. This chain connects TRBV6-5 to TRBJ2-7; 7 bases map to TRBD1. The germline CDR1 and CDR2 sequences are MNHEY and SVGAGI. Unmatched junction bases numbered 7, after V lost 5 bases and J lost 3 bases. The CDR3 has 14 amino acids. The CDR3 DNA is TGTGCCAGCAGTCGGGACAGCCTGATCTACGAGCAGTACTTC. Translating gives CASSRDSLIYEQYF.

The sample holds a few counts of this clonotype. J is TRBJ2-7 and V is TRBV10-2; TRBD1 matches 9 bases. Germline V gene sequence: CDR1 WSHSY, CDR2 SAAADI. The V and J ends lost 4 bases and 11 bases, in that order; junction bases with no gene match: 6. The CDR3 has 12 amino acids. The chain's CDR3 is CASSADRGSKYF. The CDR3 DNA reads TGCGCCAGCAGTGCGGACAGGGGATCCAAGTACTTC.

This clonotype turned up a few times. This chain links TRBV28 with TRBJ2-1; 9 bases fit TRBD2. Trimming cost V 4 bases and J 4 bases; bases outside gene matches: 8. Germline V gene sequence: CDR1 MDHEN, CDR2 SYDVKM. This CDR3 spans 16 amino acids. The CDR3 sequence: CASSSPGREGYNEQFF. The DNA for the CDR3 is TGTGCCAGCAGTTCCCCTGGGCGGGAGGGTTACAATGAGCAGTTCTTC.

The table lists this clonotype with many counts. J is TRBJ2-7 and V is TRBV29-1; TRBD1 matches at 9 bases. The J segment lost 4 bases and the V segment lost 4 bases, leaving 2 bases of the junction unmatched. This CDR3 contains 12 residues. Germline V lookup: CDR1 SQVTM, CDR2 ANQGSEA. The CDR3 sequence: CSVGTGEYEQYF. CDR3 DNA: TGCAGCGTTGGGACAGGGGAATACGAGCAGTACTTC.

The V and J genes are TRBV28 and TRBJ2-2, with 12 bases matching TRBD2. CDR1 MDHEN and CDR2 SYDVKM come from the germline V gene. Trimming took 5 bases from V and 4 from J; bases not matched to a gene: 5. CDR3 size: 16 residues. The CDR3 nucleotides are TGTGCCAGCAGTCTTCGACTAGCGGGAGCCACCGGGGAGCTGTTTTTT. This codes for CASSLRLAGATGELFF.

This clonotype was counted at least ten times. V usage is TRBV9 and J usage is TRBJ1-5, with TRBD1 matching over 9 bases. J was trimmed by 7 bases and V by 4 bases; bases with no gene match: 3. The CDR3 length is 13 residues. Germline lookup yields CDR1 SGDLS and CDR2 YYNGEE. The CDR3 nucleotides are TGTGCCAGCAGCACAGGGGGCGGGCAGCCCCAGCATTTT. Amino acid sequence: CASSTGGGQPQHF. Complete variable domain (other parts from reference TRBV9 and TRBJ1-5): DSGVTQTPKHLITATGQRVTLRCSPRSGDLSVYWYQQSLDQGLQFLIQYYNGEERAKGNILERFSAQQFPDLHSELNLSSLELGDSALYFCASSTGGGQPQHFGDGTRLSIL.

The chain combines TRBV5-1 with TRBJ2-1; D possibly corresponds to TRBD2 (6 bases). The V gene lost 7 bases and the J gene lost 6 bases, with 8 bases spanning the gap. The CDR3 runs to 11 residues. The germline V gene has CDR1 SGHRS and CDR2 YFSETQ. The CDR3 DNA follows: TGCGCCAGCTCGGGGGTCAATGAGCAGTTCTTC. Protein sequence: CASSGVNEQFF.